A selection of T cell receptor beta chains follows, all from one sample in a study of shared clonotypes between healthy human individuals. Measured with immunoSEQ multiplex PCR; TCRdb has only the in-frame clones, and not every one. The table has roughly 660,000 clones, 90% seen once; the top ten hold approximately 35%. The specimen sequenced was memory CD8+ T cells from PBMCs. These receptors were obtained from a man aged 18 to 29 in good health. Some clones in this sample may be carry-over from other donors' samples. The CDR3 runs from the conserved cysteine through the conserved F or W. The order of the fields is D gene, J gene, V gene, clone size, CDR3 DNA, CDR3 protein. A D gene is named only where the DNA matches it firmly. The listing skips clone size in some rows; elsewhere it reads once, few, many or a size class.

NA	TRBJ1-2	TRBV18	once	TGTGCCAGCTCACCTCCGGGGTGGGACCCGGGAGGCTACACCTTC	CASSPPGWDPGGYTF
NA	TRBJ1-1	TRBV6-5	NA	TGTGCCAGCAGTTCGGGACTGATGAACACTGAAGCTTTCTTT	CASSSGLMNTEAFF
TRBD2	TRBJ2-5	TRBV7-6	NA	TGTGCCAGCAGCCGACGGCCGGGGGAGGGGGAGACCCAGTACTTC	CASSRRPGEGETQYF
TRBD1	TRBJ1-5	TRBV19	NA	TGTGCCAGTAGACTACGACAGGGCGCTCAGCCCCAGCATTTT	CASRLRQGAQPQHF
NA	TRBJ2-7	TRBV28	NA	TGTGCCAGCAGTTCGCCCGGGGGTGGAGACGAGCAGTACTTC	CASSSPGGGDEQYF
NA	TRBJ1-1	TRBV7-9	NA	TGTGCCAGCAGCTCAGAAACGGGAGGGGAAGGTGAAGCTTTCTTT	CASSSETGGEGEAFF
NA	TRBJ1-3	TRBV10-3	NA	TGTGCCATCAGTGATCCCGACGTAACCTACTCTGGAAACACCATATATTTT	CAISDPDVTYSGNTIYF
NA	TRBJ1-5	TRBV4-1	NA	TGCGCCAGCAGCCAAGAGGGAACAGGGAACCAGCCCCAGCATTTT	CASSQEGTGNQPQHF
NA	TRBJ2-1	TRBV5-1	NA	TGCGCCAGCAGCTTGCTGGGGGAGCACAATGAGCAGTTCTTC	CASSLLGEHNEQFF
NA	TRBJ1-1	TRBV25-1	few	TGTGCCAGCAGTCCCCTGCGGGGTGAAGCTTTCTTT	CASSPLRGEAFF
NA	TRBJ2-3	TRBV6-6	NA	TGTGCCAGCAACATCTACCATCGCACAGATACGCAGTATTTT	CASNIYHRTDTQYF
NA	TRBJ1-5	TRBV7-6	NA	TGTGCCAGCAGCCCCCGCCCCGGGTCAATTCAGCCCCAGCATTTT	CASSPRPGSIQPQHF
NA	TRBJ2-7	TRBV27	once	TGTGCCAGCAGTTTTGTTGCAGGCGAGCAGTACTTC	CASSFVAGEQYF
NA	TRBJ2-7	TRBV4-3	NA	TGCGCCAGCAGCCGAGTTTACTCCATCGGGGGAAAACACGAGCAGTACTTC	CASSRVYSIGGKHEQYF
TRBD1	TRBJ2-7	TRBV4-1	few	TGCGCCAGCAGCCAAGCCGGGACAGGGGGCGAGCAGTACTTC	CASSQAGTGGEQYF
TRBD2	TRBJ2-7	TRBV4-1	once	TGCGCCAGCAGCCAAGAGGGCGGGAGCCCAGTCGAGCAGTACTTC	CASSQEGGSPVEQYF
NA	TRBJ2-7	TRBV6-5	NA	TGTGCCAGCAGCGCTTGGGGTACAGGGATCGAGCAGTACTTC	CASSAWGTGIEQYF
NA	TRBJ1-2	TRBV28	NA	TGTGCCATCCTCACCATGGAGAACTATGGCTACACCTTC	CAILTMENYGYTF
TRBD2	TRBJ2-7	TRBV29-1	NA	TGCAGCGGGCGGACTAGCTTTTCCGAGCAGTACTTC	CSGRTSFSEQYF
TRBD2	TRBJ2-3	TRBV9	NA	TGTGCCAGCAGCGTAGAAGAACTAGCGGGAGAGCAAGATACGCAGTATTTT	CASSVEELAGEQDTQYF
TRBD2	TRBJ2-4	TRBV6-5	NA	TGTGCCAGCAGTGCCGGGACTAGCGGGAACATTCAGTACTTC	CASSAGTSGNIQYF
TRBD1	TRBJ2-1	TRBV19	NA	TGTGCCAGTAGTGTCAACCTCCGGGACAGGGGTTACAATGAGCAGTTCTTC	CASSVNLRDRGYNEQFF
NA	TRBJ2-3	TRBV7-5	NA	TGTGCCAGAAGCCGCCCATGCAGTTCCAGGTCTAGCACAGATACGCAGTATTTT	CARSRPCSSRSSTDTQYF